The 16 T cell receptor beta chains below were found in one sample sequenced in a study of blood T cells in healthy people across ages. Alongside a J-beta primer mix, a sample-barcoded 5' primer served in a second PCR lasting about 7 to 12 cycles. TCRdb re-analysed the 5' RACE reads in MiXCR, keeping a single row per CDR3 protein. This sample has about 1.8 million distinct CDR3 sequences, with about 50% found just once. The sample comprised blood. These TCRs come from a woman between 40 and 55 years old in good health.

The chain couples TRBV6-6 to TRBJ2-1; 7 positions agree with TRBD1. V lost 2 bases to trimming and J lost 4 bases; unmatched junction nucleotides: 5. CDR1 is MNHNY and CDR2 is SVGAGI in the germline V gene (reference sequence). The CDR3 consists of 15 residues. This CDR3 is CASSYPTGNYNEQFF. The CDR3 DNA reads TGTGCCAGCAGTTACCCGACAGGGAATTACAATGAGCAGTTCTTC.

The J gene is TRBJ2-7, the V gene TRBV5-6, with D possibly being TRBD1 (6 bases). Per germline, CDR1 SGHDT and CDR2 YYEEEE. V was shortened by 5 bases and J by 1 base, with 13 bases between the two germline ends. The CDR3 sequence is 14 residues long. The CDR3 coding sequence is TGTGCCAGCAGAAAGACCGGGACATCCTACGAGCAGTACTTC. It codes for CASRKTGTSYEQYF.

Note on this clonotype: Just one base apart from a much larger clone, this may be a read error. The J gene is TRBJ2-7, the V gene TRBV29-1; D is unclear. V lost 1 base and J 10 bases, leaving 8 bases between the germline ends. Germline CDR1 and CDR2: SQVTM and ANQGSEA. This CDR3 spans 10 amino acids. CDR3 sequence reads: CSVEVAAQYF. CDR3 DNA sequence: TGCAGCGTTGAAGTCGCGGCCCAGTACTTC.

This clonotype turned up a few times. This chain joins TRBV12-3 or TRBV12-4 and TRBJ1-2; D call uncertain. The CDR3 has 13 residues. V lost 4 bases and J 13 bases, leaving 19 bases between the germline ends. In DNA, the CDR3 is TGTGCCAGCAGTTCCATACTCTTAGAGGTCGGCACCTTC. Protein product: CASSSILLEVGTF.

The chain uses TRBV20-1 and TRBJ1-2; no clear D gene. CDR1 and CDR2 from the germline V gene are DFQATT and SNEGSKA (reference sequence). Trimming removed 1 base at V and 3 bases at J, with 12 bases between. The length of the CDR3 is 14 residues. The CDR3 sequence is CSARGAGPHYGYTF. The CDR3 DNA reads TGCAGTGCTAGAGGCGCAGGACCGCACTATGGCTACACCTTC.

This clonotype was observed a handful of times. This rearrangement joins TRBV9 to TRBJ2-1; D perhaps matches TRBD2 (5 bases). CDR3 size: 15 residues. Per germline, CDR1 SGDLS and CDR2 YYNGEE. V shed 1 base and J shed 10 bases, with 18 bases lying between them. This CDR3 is CASSVLAMEEQEQFF. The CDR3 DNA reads TGTGCCAGCAGCGTATTGGCCATGGAGGAACAAGAGCAGTTCTTC.

In DNA form, the CDR3 reads TGTGCCAGCAGCCAAGTAAAATCCAATTCCTACGAGCAGTACTTC. Protein sequence: CASSQVKSNSYEQYF. The V call is TRBV14, the J call TRBJ2-7, with D uncertain. Per germline, CDR1 SGHDN and CDR2 FVKESK. The V and J ends lost 1 base and 1 base respectively, with 11 bases between them. The CDR3 extends over 15 amino acids.

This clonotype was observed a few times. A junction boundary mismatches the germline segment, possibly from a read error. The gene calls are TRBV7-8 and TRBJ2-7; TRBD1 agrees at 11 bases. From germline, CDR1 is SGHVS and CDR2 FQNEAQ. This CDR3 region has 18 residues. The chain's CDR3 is CASSLVSGQGVPWDEQYF. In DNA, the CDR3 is TGTGCCAGCAGCTTAGTATCGGGACAGGGGGTCCCCTGGGACGAGCAGTACTTT.

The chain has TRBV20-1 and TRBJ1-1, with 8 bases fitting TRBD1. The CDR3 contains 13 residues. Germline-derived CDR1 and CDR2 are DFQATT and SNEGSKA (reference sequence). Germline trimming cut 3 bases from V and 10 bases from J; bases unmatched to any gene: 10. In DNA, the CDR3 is TGCAGTGCTAGGACAGGGGTAACGATTGGAGCTTTCTTT. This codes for CSARTGVTIGAFF.

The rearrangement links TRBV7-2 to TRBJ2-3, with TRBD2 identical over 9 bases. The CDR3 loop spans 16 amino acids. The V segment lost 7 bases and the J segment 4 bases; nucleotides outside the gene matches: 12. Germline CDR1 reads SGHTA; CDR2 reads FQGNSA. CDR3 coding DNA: TGTGCCAGCATCGTAGCGGGGGTGCACTCTTCAGATACGCAGTATTTT. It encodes CASIVAGVHSSDTQYF.

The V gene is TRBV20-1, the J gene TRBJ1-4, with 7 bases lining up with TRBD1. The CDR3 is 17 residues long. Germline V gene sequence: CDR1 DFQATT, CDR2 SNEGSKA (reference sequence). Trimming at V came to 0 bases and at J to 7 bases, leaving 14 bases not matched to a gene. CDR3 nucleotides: TGCAGTGCTAGAGATCCTACACAGGGGATAAGAGGTGAAAAACTGTTTTTT. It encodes CSARDPTQGIRGEKLFF.

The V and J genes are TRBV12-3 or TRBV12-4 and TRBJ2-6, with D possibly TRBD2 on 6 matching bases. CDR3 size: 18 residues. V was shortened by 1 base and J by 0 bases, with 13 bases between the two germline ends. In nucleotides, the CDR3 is TGTGCCAGCAGTTTAGAGGCGGGGAGATACTCTGGGGCCAACGTCCTGACTTTC. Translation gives CASSLEAGRYSGANVLTF.

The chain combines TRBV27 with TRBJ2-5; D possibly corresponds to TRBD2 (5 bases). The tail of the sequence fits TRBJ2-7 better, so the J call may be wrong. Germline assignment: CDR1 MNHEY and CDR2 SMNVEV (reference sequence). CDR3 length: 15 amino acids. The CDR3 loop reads CASTASLLGAYEQYF. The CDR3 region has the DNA TGTGCCAGCACCGCTAGTCTCCTCGGGGCCTACGAGCAGTACTTC.

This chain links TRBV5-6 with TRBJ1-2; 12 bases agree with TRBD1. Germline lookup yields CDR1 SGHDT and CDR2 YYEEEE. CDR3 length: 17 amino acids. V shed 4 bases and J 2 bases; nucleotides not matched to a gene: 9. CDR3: CASSGGQGARGNYGYTF. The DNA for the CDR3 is TGTGCCAGCAGCGGGGGACAGGGGGCGCGTGGAAACTATGGCTACACCTTC.

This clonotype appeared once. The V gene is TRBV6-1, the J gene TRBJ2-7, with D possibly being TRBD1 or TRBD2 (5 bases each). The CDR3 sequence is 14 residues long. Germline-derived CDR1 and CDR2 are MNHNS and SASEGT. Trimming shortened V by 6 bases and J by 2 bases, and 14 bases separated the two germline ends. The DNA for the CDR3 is TGTGCCAGCAGCACACCGGGACGGACCTACGAGCAGTACTTC. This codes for CASSTPGRTYEQYF.

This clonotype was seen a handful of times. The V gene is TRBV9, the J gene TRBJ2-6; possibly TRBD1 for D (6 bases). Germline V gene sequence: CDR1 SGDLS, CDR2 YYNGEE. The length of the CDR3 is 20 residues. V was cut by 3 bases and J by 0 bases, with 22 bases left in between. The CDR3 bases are TGTGCCAGCAGCGGAACCACCCGACAGGAGATCAGCTCTGGGGCCAACGTCCTGACTTTC. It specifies CASSGTTRQEISSGANVLTF.